This T cell receptor beta chain was recorded in a study of blood T cell repertoires in COVID-19. Between the trimmed V and J ends, which lost 4 bases and 9 bases, there was a span of 20 bases. This CDR3 has 14 residues. The germline gives CDR1 SGHRS, CDR2 YFSETQ. Two consecutive negative NP/OP PCR tests, clearance, or resolved symptoms defined Cohort 3 recovery. Profiling relied on immunoSEQ multiplex PCR, and the TCRdb table lists in-frame clones only, not all of them. The repertoire holds 200,000 to 250,000 clones, with 87% as singletons. The receptor's source is a man in his thirties or forties who had recovered from COVID-19. The sequenced material came from PBMCs or T cells enriched from blood (not recorded which). This rearrangement joins TRBV5-1 to TRBJ2-7, with TRBD2 as a possible D gene (6 bases). The CDR3 DNA is TGCGCCAGCAGCCCCGGGACGGAGGGAATCGGGCAGTACTTC. Protein sequence: CASSPGTEGIGQYF.